This T cell receptor (beta chain) came from a study of T-cell memory formation after mild COVID-19. Broader study findings: Cross-reactive memory appears to have joined, as suggested by some responding clones showing up in pre-infection memory. Most CD4+ clones that shrank were in CM and EM, while CD8+ ones turned up in EMRA.

CDR1 is SEHNR, CDR2 FQNEAQ, per germline (reference sequence). V was clipped by 3 bases and J by 4 bases, with 14 bases between them. CDR3 length: 15 amino acids. This clonotype was counted between two and nine times. What it binds is not known. Libraries for TCRalpha and TCRbeta carried sample barcodes and unique molecular identifiers via 5'RACE. TCRdb redid the calling of the 5' RACE reads with MiXCR, one entry per CDR3 protein. In the table there are approximately 290,000 distinct CDR3 sequences, approximately 19% of which are singletons. Sequenced: PBMCs or a T cell subset sorted from them (not recorded which). This sequence originates from a man between 18 and 35 years old who had mild COVID-19 (a few samples of this study predate the infection). Cell type and time point are not known. This chain uses TRBV7-9 with TRBJ2-3, with a tentative D call TRBD2 (6 bases). CDR3 DNA sequence: TGTGCCAGCAGCTTTTGGGGGGACGACCCAGATACGCAGTATTTT. It specifies CASSFWGDDPDTQYF.